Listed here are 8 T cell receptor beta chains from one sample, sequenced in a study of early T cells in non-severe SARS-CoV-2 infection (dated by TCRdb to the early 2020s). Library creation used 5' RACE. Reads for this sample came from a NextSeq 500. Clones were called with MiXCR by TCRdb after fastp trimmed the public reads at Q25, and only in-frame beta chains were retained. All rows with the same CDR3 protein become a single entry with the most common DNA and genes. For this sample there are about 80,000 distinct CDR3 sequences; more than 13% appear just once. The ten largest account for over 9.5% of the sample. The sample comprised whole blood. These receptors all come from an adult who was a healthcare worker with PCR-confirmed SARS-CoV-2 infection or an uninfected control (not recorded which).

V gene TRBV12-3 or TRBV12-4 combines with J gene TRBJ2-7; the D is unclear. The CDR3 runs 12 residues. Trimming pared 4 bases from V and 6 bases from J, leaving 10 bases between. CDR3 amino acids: CASSSRLGEQYF. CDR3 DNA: TGTGCCAGCAGTTCACGTCTGGGCGAGCAGTACTTC.

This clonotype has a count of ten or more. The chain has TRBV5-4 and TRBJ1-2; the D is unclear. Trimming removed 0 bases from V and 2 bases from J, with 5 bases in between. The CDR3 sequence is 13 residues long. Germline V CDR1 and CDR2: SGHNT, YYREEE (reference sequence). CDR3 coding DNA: TGTGCCAGCAGCTTGGAGGGCAACTATGGCTACACCTTC. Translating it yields CASSLEGNYGYTF.

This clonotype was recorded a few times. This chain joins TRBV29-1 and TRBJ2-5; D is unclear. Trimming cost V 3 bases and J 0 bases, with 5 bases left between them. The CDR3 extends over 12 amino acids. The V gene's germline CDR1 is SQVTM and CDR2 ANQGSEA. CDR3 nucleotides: TGCAGCGTTGACCGGTACCAAGAGACCCAGTACTTC. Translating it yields CSVDRYQETQYF.

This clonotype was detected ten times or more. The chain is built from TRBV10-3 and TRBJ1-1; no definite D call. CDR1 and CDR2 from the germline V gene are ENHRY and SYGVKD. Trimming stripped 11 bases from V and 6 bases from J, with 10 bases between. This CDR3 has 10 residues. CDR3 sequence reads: CAATPPEAFF. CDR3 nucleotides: TGTGCCGCCACCCCCCCTGAAGCTTTCTTT.

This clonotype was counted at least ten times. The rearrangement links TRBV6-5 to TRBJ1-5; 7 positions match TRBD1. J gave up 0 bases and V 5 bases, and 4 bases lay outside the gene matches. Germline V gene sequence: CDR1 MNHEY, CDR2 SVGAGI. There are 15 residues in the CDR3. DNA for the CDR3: TGTGCCAGCAGTAGACAGGGCTTTAGCAATCAGCCCCAGCATTTT. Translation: CASSRQGFSNQPQHF.

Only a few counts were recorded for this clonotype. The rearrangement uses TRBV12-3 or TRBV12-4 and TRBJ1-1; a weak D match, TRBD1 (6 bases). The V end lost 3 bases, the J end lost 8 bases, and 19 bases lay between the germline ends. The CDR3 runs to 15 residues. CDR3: CASSFGGRLGPEAFF. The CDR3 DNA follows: TGTGCCAGCAGTTTCGGGGGGCGTCTTGGTCCCGAAGCTTTCTTT.

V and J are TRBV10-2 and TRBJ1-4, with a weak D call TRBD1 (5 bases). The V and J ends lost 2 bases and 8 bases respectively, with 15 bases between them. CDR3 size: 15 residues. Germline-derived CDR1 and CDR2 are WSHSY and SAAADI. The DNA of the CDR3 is TGCGCCAGCAGTGAGGGGGACCTCCAACCAGAAAAACTGTTTTTT. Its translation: CASSEGDLQPEKLFF.

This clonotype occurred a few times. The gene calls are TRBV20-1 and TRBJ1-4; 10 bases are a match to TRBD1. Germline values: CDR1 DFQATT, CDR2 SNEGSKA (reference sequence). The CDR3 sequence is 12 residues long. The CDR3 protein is CASDRGDEKLFF. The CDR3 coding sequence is TGCGCTTCGGACAGGGGGGATGAAAAACTGTTTTTT.